Detailed here is one T cell receptor beta chain. Its antigen is currently unknown. The CDR3 contains 14 residues. Deletions cut 1 base from V and 1 base from J, with 7 bases between. The V gene's germline CDR1 is SGHVS and CDR2 FQNEAQ. Method: immunoSEQ multiplex PCR; TCRdb's copy keeps in-frame clones and lacks some. This sample carries roughly 73,000 clones, around 86% of them seen once, and the ten largest clones take more than 7%. The sample belongs to a study of graft-versus-host responses after intestinal transplantation. Study summary: Every recipient underwent anti-thymocyte globulin induction, then tacrolimus and steroids for roughly 3 years.

The sequences come from unstimulated CD8+ T cells sorted from spleen or lymph node cells, collected before transplant. This sequence joins TRBV7-8 and TRBJ1-1; D remains unclear. The clonotype was recovered from a human donor who was the organ donor for an intestinal transplant. CDR3 protein: CASSLGGPNTEAFF. Written as DNA, the CDR3 is TGTGCCAGCAGCTTAGGGGGTCCGAACACTGAAGCTTTCTTT.